The following is a T cell receptor beta chain sequence with its context. Its antigen remains unidentified. The input lacks base qualities; no much larger clone sits a single base away. This specimen's treatment or condition label, interpreted: 15 to 20 received Ad26.COV2.S at low or high dose, single or two shots; a few received placebo; per-sample allocation not given. For vaccine and placebo recipients, the sequenced repertoires came from samples collected on day 63 after the first injection. Cohort 1b enrolled some 25 adults aged 18-55 years at a single site in Boston, USA, between 29 July and 7 August 2020. Ad26.COV2.S was a replication-incompetent adenovirus type 26 vector expressing a prefusion-stabilized SARS-CoV-2 spike protein from the original Wuhan strain. This specimen belongs to a study of Ad26.COV2.S vaccination and SARS-CoV-2 variants listed by TCRdb under 2021. Notes on the research overall: Donors in the vaccine arm were drawn from COV1001, a phase I-IIa trial of Ad26.COV2.S in healthy adults that was multicentre, randomized, double-blind and placebo-controlled. Ad26.COV2.S was administered intramuscularly at 5 x 10^10 or 1 x 10^11 viral particles, either as a single shot or as two shots given 56 days apart. TCRbeta repertoire sequencing was used to assess the specificity and breadth of SARS-CoV-2-reactive T cell receptors after Ad26.COV2.S vaccination. A total of 32 samples were included in the TCR-sequenced set, comprising some 20 Ad26.COV2.S vaccine recipients, 5 placebo recipients and 8 SARS-CoV-2 convalescent individuals. Trial participants were randomized into five groups of five: low-dose or high-dose Ad26.COV2.S given once or twice, or placebo on both occasions. Investigators did not know the trial group allocation while performing experiments and assessing outcomes.

The immunoSEQ Assay was the method used to sequence TCRbeta CDR3 regions. After extraction, genomic DNA underwent amplification by bias-controlled multiplex PCR, followed by high-throughput sequencing. The original methods were these. To quantify the absolute abundance of each unique TCRbeta CDR3 region, sequences were collapsed and filtered. T cell fraction was estimated by normalizing TCRbeta template counts to usable DNA, which was measured by amplifying reference genes present in all nucleated cells. Repertoire TCRs were annotated as SARS-CoV-2-specific by exact matching of V gene, CDR3 amino acid sequence and J gene to a known reactive TCR set. The reference SARS-CoV-2 TCR set was derived from MIRA and filtered for enrichment in COVID-19-positive ImmuneCODE repertoires, a step that removed public or cross-reactive TCRs. Using the MIRA antigens, annotated TCRs were further analysed by specific ORF or by position within an ORF. Breadth was defined as annotated unique rearrangements over total unique productive rearrangements; depth was the summed frequency of those rearrangements. Two-sided Wilcoxon rank-sum tests were applied when comparing TCR breadth between groups. TCRdb obtained this table from immuneACCESS and retained in-frame rearrangements with V and J assigned. These tables miss some clones; where compared with another copy, unresolved V genes account for less than half of the shortfall, and the remainder is unexplained. Clonal size and the V and J genes are those of that table, whereas D and trimming came from the DNA. For this sample there are about 280,000 clones; 80% to 90% appear just once. The ten largest clones represent under 4% of the sample.

Findings and caveats that apply to the study as a whole: Comparing responses between vaccine doses or regimens was not something the study was powered to do. Non-spike TCR breadth was comparable between vaccine and placebo recipients, consistent with the vaccine containing only spike. Compared with placebo recipients, Ad26.COV2.S recipients showed higher spike-specific TCR breadth (P = 0.0014). After vaccination, substantial breadth of spike-specific CD8+ and CD4+ T cell responses was reported. The authors noted that the TCR breadth and depth analyses may have underestimated total T cell responses.

Source: peripheral blood, taken in a trial of Ad26.COV2.S vaccine versus placebo. The clonotype originates from a person aged 18 to 65 who received the Ad26.COV2.S COVID-19 vaccine or a placebo.

The CDR3: CASSEAGVNEQFF. The nucleotide sequence is TGCGCCAGCAGTGAGGCGGGAGTTAATGAGCAGTTCTTC. Recombination connected TRBV10-1 to TRBJ2-1; TRBD2 matches 7 bases in the middle. The CDR3 has 13 amino acids, counting the end cysteine and phenylalanine. The CDR3 DNA has 39 bases and is translated from base 1. From a lookup of the germline V gene (reference sequence), CDR1 and CDR2 are WNHNN and SYGVQD. At the junction V is shortened by 2 bases and J by 7 bases; bases outside the gene matches: 2.